The 10 T cell receptor beta chains in this list originate from one sample, sequenced in a study of shared clonotypes between healthy human individuals. Only in-frame clones appear in the TCRdb table, and some are missing; sequencing was by immunoSEQ multiplex PCR. This sample has about 580,000 clones; 98% occur once, and the top ten carry approximately 0.33%. It was CD45RO-negative cells, positively selected for CCR7, that made up naive CD8 cells, with terminally differentiated effector memory CD45RA+ cells excluded. The specimen sequenced was naive CD8+ T cells sorted from blood. All receptors come from a man under 40 in good health.

The CDR3 sequence is CASSFSSGQEGWGYEQYF. The CDR3 DNA follows: TGTGCCAGCAGTTTCTCCTCGGGACAGGAGGGTTGGGGTTACGAGCAGTACTTC. The chain couples TRBV28 to TRBJ2-7, with 8 bases fitting TRBD1. After removal of 3 bases from V and 4 bases from J, the junction contained 17 bases not matched to a gene. CDR1 is MDHEN, CDR2 SYDVKM, per germline. The CDR3 consists of 18 residues.

This chain connects TRBV2 to TRBJ1-2; TRBD1 aligns across 7 bases. Germline assignment: CDR1 SNHLY and CDR2 FYNNEI. After removal of 10 bases from V and 8 bases from J, the junction contained 7 bases not matched to a gene. This CDR3 comprises 11 residues. This chain's CDR3 is CATDDRVGYTF. In nucleotides, the CDR3 is TGTGCCACCGACGACAGGGTCGGCTACACCTTC.

The gene calls are TRBV11-3 and TRBJ2-7; maybe TRBD1 (6 bases). This CDR3 has 14 amino acids. Trimming took off 2 bases at V and 3 bases at J, with 11 bases between the two ends. CDR1 and CDR2 (germline): SGHNT, YENEEA. The CDR3 bases are TGTGCCAGCAGCTTACAGGACAGAATCTACGAGCAGTACTTC. Protein: CASSLQDRIYEQYF.

CDR3 sequence: CSVWRETYNEQFF. The CDR3 nucleotides read TGCAGCGTCTGGCGGGAGACCTACAATGAGCAGTTCTTC. This chain joins TRBV29-1 and TRBJ2-1; 7 bases map to TRBD2. This CDR3 spans 13 amino acids. The ends lost 6 bases at V and 2 bases at J; junction bases unmatched: 4. Germline lookup yields CDR1 SQVTM and CDR2 ANQGSEA.

In DNA, the CDR3 is TGTGCCAGCAGTTCCCTACACAGGGGCCGGAGCGGCTACACCTTC. Its translation is CASSSLHRGRSGYTF. This rearrangement joins TRBV28 to TRBJ1-2; 7 nucleotides agree with TRBD1. This CDR3 contains 15 residues. CDR1 and CDR2 from the germline V gene are MDHEN and SYDVKM. Trimming cost V 4 bases and J 8 bases; bases outside gene matches: 13.

The rearrangement links TRBV9 to TRBJ2-3; TRBD1 aligns across 7 bases. Trimming removed 2 bases from V and 2 bases from J; junction bases left unmatched: 5. This CDR3 is 15 amino acids long. Germline CDR1 SGDLS, CDR2 YYNGEE. Here the CDR3 reads CASSVGTAFTDTQYF. The CDR3 DNA sequence: TGTGCCAGCAGCGTCGGGACAGCTTTCACAGATACGCAGTATTTT.

V is TRBV28 and J is TRBJ2-1, with 7 bases matching TRBD2. The CDR3 length is 13 residues. V dropped 6 bases and J dropped 6; count of bases not matched to a gene: 5. Germline CDR1 is MDHEN and CDR2 is SYDVKM. The CDR3 coding sequence is TGTGCCAGCAGGGCAGGGAGGGCCAATGAGCAGTTCTTC. It yields the protein CASRAGRANEQFF.

The chain employs TRBV2 and TRBJ2-1, with 9 bases aligning to TRBD2. Germline values: CDR1 SNHLY, CDR2 FYNNEI. V lost 1 base and J lost 8; bases outside the gene matches: 6. This CDR3 comprises 15 residues. The CDR3, as DNA: TGTGCCAGCAGTGAAGGTGGCGGGAGGGTGTATGAGCAGTTCTTC. Translation: CASSEGGGRVYEQFF. The full variable domain, rest sourced from reference TRBV2 and TRBJ2-1, is EPEVTQTPSHQVTQMGQEVILRCVPISNHLYFYWYRQILGQKVEFLVSFYNNEISEKSEIFDDQFSVERPDGSNFTLKIRSTKLEDSAMYFCASSEGGGRVYEQFFGPGTRLTVL.

The chain combines TRBV5-1 with TRBJ2-3; D is possibly TRBD2 (7 bases). CDR1 and CDR2 (germline): SGHRS, YFSETQ. The germline V and J ends were trimmed by 6 bases and 0 bases, with 17 bases remaining between them. The CDR3 contains 16 residues. CDR3 residues: CASTLRGGFSTDTQYF. The CDR3 nucleotides read TGCGCCAGCACCCTGAGGGGGGGGTTTAGCACAGATACGCAGTATTTT.

The rearrangement uses TRBV18 and TRBJ2-2; D possibly uses TRBD1 or TRBD2 (6 bases each). Germline-derived CDR1 and CDR2 are KGHSH and LQKENI. V lost 1 base and J 7 bases, leaving 25 bases between the germline ends. The CDR3 sequence is 19 residues long. Here the CDR3 DNA reads TGTGCCAGCTCACCACGGGGCCGGAACAGGGCAGTGCGGGACGGGGAGCTGTTTTTT. Translation: CASSPRGRNRAVRDGELFF.